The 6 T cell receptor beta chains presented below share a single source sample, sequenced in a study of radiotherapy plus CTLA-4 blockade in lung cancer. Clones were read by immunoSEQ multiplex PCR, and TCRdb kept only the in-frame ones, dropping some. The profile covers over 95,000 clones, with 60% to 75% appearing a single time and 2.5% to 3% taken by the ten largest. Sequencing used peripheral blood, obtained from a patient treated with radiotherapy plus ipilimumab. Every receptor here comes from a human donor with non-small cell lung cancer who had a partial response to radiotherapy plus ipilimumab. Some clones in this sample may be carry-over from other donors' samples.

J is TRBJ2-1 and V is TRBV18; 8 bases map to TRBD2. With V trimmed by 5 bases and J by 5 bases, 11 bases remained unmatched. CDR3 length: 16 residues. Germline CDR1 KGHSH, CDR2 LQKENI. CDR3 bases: TGTGCCAGCTCAGCCGCCGGGGGGGGTCGAGACAATGAGCAGTTCTTC. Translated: CASSAAGGGRDNEQFF.

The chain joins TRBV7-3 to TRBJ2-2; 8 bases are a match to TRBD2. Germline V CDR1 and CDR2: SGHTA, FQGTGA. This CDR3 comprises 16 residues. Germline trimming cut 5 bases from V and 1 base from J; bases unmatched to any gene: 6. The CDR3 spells CASSAPGLGNTGELFF. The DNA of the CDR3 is TGTGCCAGCAGCGCCCCGGGACTAGGGAACACCGGGGAGCTGTTTTTT. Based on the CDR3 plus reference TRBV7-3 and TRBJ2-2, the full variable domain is GAGVSQTPSNKVTEKGKYVELRCDPISGHTALYWYRQSLGQGPEFLIYFQGTGAADDSGLPNDRFFAVRPEGSVSTLKIQRTERGDSAVYLCASSAPGLGNTGELFFGEGSRLTVL.

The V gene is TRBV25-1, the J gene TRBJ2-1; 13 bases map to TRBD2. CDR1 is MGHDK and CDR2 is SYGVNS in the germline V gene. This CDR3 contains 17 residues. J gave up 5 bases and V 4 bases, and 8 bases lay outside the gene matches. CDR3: CASSALAGGQSDNEQFF. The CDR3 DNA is TGTGCCAGCAGTGCACTAGCGGGAGGGCAGTCTGACAATGAGCAGTTCTTC.

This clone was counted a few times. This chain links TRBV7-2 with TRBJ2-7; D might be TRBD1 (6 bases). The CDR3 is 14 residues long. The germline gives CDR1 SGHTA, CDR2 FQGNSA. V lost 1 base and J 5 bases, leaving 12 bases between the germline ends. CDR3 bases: TGTGCCAGCAGCTTAGTATCAGGGGTTCACGAGCAGTACTTC. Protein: CASSLVSGVHEQYF.

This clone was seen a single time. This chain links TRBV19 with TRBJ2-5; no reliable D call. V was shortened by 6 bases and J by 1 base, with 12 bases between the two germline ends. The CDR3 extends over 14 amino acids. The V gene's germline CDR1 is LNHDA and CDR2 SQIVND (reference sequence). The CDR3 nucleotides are TGTGCCAGTAGCAACGTCGGGTTCCAAGAGACCCAGTACTTC. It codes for CASSNVGFQETQYF.

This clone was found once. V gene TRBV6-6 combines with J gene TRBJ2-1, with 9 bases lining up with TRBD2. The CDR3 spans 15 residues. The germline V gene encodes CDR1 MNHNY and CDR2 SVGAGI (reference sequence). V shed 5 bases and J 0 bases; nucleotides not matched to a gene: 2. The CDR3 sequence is CASSPTSGSYNEQFF. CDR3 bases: TGTGCCAGCAGTCCGACTAGCGGCTCCTACAATGAGCAGTTCTTC.